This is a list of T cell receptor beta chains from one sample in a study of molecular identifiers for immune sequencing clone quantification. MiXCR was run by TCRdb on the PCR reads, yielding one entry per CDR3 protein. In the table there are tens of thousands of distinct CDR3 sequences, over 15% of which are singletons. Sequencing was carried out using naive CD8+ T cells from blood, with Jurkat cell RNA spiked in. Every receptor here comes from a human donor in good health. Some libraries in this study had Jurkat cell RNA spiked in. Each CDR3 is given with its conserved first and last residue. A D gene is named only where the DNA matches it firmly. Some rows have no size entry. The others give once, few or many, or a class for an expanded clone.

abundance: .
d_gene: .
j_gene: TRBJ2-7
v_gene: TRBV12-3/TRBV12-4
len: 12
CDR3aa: CASSLSVYEQYF
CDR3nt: TGTGCCAGCAGTTTATCGGTTTACGAGCAGTACTTC

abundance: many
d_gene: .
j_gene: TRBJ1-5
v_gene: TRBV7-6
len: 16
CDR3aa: CASSRLGGGVHQPQHF
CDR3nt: TGTGCCAGCAGCCGACTGGGGGGGGGCGTCCATCAGCCCCAGCATTTT

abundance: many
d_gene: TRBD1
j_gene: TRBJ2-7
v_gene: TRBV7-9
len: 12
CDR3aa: CASSSGGDEQYF
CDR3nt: TGTGCCAGCAGCTCAGGGGGCGACGAGCAGTACTTC

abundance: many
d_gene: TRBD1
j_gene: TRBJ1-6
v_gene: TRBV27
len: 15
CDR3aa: CASSWGTANNSPLHF
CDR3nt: TGTGCCAGCAGCTGGGGGACAGCTAATAATTCACCCCTCCACTTT

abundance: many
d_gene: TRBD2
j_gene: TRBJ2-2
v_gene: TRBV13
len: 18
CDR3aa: CASSSENTSGRNTGELFF
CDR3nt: TGTGCCAGCAGCTCCGAAAATACTAGCGGGAGGAACACCGGGGAGCTGTTTTTT

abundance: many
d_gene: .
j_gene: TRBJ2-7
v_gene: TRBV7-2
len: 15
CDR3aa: CASSLWGGSSYEQYF
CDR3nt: TGTGCCAGCAGCTTATGGGGCGGTAGCTCCTACGAGCAGTACTTC

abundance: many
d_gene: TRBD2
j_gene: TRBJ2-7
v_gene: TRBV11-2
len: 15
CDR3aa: CASSLASSGPYEQYF
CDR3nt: TGTGCCAGCAGCTTAGCGTCTAGCGGACCCTACGAGCAGTACTTC

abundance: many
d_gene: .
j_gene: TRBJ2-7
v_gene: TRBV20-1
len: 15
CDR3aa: CGARGVGRRNHEQYF
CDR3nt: TGCGGTGCTAGGGGGGTAGGTAGGAGGAACCACGAGCAGTACTTC

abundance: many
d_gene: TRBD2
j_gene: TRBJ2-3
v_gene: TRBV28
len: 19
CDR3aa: CASSSPGLAGGIWTDTQYF
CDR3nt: TGTGCCAGCAGTTCCCCAGGACTAGCGGGAGGTATATGGACAGATACGCAGTATTTT

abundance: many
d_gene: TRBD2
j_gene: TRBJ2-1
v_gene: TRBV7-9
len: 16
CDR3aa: CASSFGLAGSYNEQFF
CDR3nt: TGTGCCAGCAGCTTTGGACTAGCGGGGTCCTACAATGAGCAGTTCTTC

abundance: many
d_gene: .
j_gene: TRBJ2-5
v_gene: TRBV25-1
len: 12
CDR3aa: CSTLTGIETQYF
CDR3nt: TGCTCCACCCTCACCGGGATAGAGACCCAGTACTTC

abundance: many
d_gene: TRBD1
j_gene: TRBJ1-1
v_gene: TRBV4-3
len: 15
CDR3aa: CASSQDRGTAAEAFF
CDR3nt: TGCGCCAGCAGCCAAGATCGGGGGACAGCGGCTGAAGCTTTCTTT

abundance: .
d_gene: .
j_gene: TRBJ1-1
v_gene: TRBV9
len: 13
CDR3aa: CASSPAKYTEAFF
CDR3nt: TGTGCCAGCAGCCCGGCGAAGTACACTGAAGCTTTCTTT

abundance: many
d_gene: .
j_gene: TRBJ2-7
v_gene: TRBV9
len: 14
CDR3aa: CASSDRDISYEQYF
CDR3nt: TGTGCCAGCAGCGACCGGGACATCTCCTACGAGCAGTACTTC

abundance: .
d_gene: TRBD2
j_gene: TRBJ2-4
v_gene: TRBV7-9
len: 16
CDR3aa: CASSLAAGLAGYIQHF
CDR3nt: TGCGCCAGCAGCTTAGCCGCGGGACTAGCGGGGTACATTCAGCACTTC

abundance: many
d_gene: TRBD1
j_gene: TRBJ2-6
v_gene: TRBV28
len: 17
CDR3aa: CASKTTGANSGANVLTF
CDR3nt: TGTGCCAGCAAGACGACAGGGGCTAACTCTGGGGCCAACGTCCTGACTTTC